These T cell receptor beta chains were read from a single sample in a study of T cells in Graves' hyperthyroidism and ophthalmopathy. TCRdb fed the multiplex PCR reads into MiXCR, producing one record per CDR3 protein. The repertoire holds a few hundred thousand distinct CDR3 sequences, with about 15% as singletons. Sequencing was carried out using blood. The receptors stem from a woman in her 30s with Graves' hyperthyroidism. CDR3s include the opening cysteine and the closing phenylalanine or tryptophan. D genes are given only for firm matches. Clone size is not always given. Where it is, it says once, few, many or a class for expanded clones.

>TRBV20-1|TRBJ1-5|few|.
CRRTPGQSVSQPQHF
TGCAGGAGGACGCCGGGACAATCAGTTTCGCAGCCCCAGCATTTT
>TRBV28|TRBJ2-7|many|.
CASSLWDSSYEQYF
TGTGCCAGCAGTTTATGGGACAGCTCCTACGAGCAGTACTTC
>TRBV6-1|TRBJ1-1|many|.
CASSPSGGITEAFF
TGTGCCAGCAGTCCCTCCGGGGGCATCACTGAAGCTTTCTTT
>TRBV5-1|TRBJ1-1|.|TRBD1
CASSLEAGGTEAFF
TGCGCCAGCAGCTTGGAGGCAGGGGGAACTGAAGCTTTCTTT
>TRBV28|TRBJ1-5|few|.
CASSLGHVSINQPQHF
TGTGCCAGCAGTTTAGGTCACGTGTCTATCAATCAGCCCCAGCATTTT
>TRBV3-1|TRBJ2-3|many|TRBD2
CASSPRLAAPDTQYF
TGTGCCAGCAGCCCCCGACTAGCGGCGCCAGATACGCAGTATTTT
>TRBV3-1|TRBJ1-2|many|TRBD1
CASSHTTGLDYGYTF
TGTGCCAGCAGCCACACGACAGGGTTGGACTATGGCTACACCTTC
>TRBV12-3/TRBV12-4|TRBJ1-1|many|.
CASNPISTGNTEAFF
TGTGCCAGCAACCCGATCTCGACGGGGAACACTGAAGCTTTCTTT
>TRBV24-1|TRBJ2-5|.|.
CATWDGEETQYF
TGTGCCACATGGGACGGTGAAGAGACCCAGTACTTC
>TRBV7-9|TRBJ2-1|few|TRBD2
CASGLAGGYNEQFF
TGTGCCAGCGGACTAGCGGGTGGCTACAATGAGCAGTTCTTC
>TRBV6-5|TRBJ1-1|few|TRBD1
CASSFSNRGNTEAFF
TGTGCCAGCAGTTTCTCGAACAGGGGGAACACTGAAGCTTTCTTT
>TRBV28|TRBJ2-3|many|TRBD1
CASSGIGQGPLTQYF
TGTGCCAGCAGTGGAATAGGACAGGGTCCTCTCACGCAGTATTTT
>TRBV20-1|TRBJ2-7|few|.
CSARVIIDEQYF
TGCAGTGCTAGGGTTATCATTGACGAGCAGTACTTC
>TRBV20-1|TRBJ2-2|.|TRBD2
CSATRLAGEGGELFF
TGCAGTGCTACCAGACTAGCGGGAGAGGGCGGGGAGCTGTTTTTT
>TRBV5-1|TRBJ1-2|many|.
CASSSGTSTAHTF
TGCGCCAGCAGCTCGGGGACCTCTACGGCCCACACCTTC
>TRBV5-1|TRBJ2-7|many|TRBD2
CASSQPPSGNPYEQYF
TGCGCCAGCAGCCAACCACCGAGCGGGAATCCCTACGAGCAGTACTTC
>TRBV24-1|TRBJ2-7|few|.
CATSDSTSNSYEQYF
TGTGCCACCAGTGATTCAACGAGTAACTCCTACGAGCAGTACTTC
>TRBV3-1|TRBJ2-7|many|.
CASCFFPGEQYF
TGTGCCAGTTGTTTCTTCCCTGGTGAGCAGTACTTC
>TRBV19|TRBJ2-4|few|TRBD2
CASRRSSGRMNIQYF
TGTGCCAGCCGGAGGTCTAGCGGGAGAATGAACATTCAGTACTTC
>TRBV11-2|TRBJ2-1|many|.
CASSLGSGYNEQFF
TGTGCCAGCAGCTTAGGGTCAGGGTACAATGAGCAGTTCTTC
>TRBV18|TRBJ2-5|.|.
CASSPGPKETQYF
TGTGCCAGCTCACCAGGCCCGAAAGAGACCCAGTACTTC
>TRBV5-1|TRBJ1-1|few|TRBD1
CASSLFPGGTEAFF
TGCGCCAGCAGCTTGTTTCCAGGGGGCACTGAAGCTTTCTTT
>TRBV19|TRBJ2-7|few|.
CASSISLRGPSYEQYF
TGTGCCAGTAGTATAAGTCTTCGGGGCCCGTCCTACGAGCAGTACTTC
>TRBV29-1|TRBJ2-3|many|TRBD2
CSASPGLAGTTDTQYF
TGCAGCGCCAGCCCGGGACTAGCGGGGACCACAGATACGCAGTATTTT
>TRBV3-1|TRBJ2-1|many|.
CASSQINGGDEQFF
TGTGCCAGCAGCCAAATCAACGGGGGCGATGAGCAGTTCTTC
>TRBV6-1|TRBJ2-1|few|TRBD2
CASRQPGGGRGARPVNEQFF
TGTGCCAGCAGACAACCGGGGGGCGGGAGGGGTGCCAGGCCAGTCAATGAGCAGTTCTTC
>TRBV28|TRBJ2-3|many|TRBD2
CASSFLAGLGTDTQYF
TGTGCCAGCAGTTTTTTGGCCGGACTAGGCACAGATACGCAGTATTTT
>TRBV5-4|TRBJ2-3|many|.
CASSTYADTQYF
TGTGCCAGCAGCACTTACGCAGATACGCAGTATTTT
>TRBV11-1|TRBJ2-1|few|TRBD2
CASSPRLAGNNEQFF
TGTGCCAGCAGCCCTAGACTAGCGGGCAACAATGAGCAGTTCTTC
>TRBV30|TRBJ2-1|many|TRBD2
CAWSGTSGSRRYNEQFF
TGTGCCTGGAGTGGGACTAGCGGGAGTAGGCGGTACAATGAGCAGTTCTTC
>TRBV20-1|TRBJ2-1|few|TRBD1
CSAQAGTGGIEQFF
TGCAGTGCCCAAGCCGGGACAGGGGGCATTGAGCAGTTCTTC
>TRBV9|TRBJ2-5|.|TRBD2
CASSVPNGGQETQYF
TGTGCCAGCAGCGTCCCTAACGGGGGGCAAGAGACCCAGTACTTC
>TRBV5-1|TRBJ1-1|many|.
CASSFPDTNTEAFF
TGCGCCAGCAGCTTCCCGGACACGAACACTGAAGCTTTCTTT
>TRBV10-2|TRBJ2-1|few|.
CASRGLPYNEQFF
TGCGCCAGCAGGGGACTTCCTTACAATGAGCAGTTCTTC
>TRBV7-9|TRBJ2-7|many|.
CASSWGRSLPYEQYF
TGTGCCAGCAGTTGGGGACGGAGCCTACCTTACGAGCAGTACTTC
>TRBV27|TRBJ1-1|many|TRBD1
CASRPGGANTEAFF
TGTGCCAGCAGACCAGGGGGCGCCAACACTGAAGCTTTCTTT
>TRBV11-2|TRBJ1-3|.|.
CASTFGSGNTIYF
TGTGCCAGCACCTTCGGGTCAGGAAACACCATATATTTT